This TCR beta chain was obtained from a study of memory CD4+ T cells and cytomegalovirus serostatus (dated by TCRdb to between 2018 and 2021). For the study in its entirety: The 33 healthy Belgian adults in the cohort included 9 who were CMV seropositive and 24 who were CMV seronegative. To replicate a published TCR-based CMV serostatus classifier, the study sequenced CD4+ memory TCRbeta repertoires from a Belgian cohort whose cytomegalovirus serostatus was known.

A FACSAria II was used to sort memory CD4+ T cells, defined as single viable CD3+CD4+CD8-CD45RO+ cells. CMV serostatus was assessed using a Roche Elecsys assay, by which serum IgG against CMV pp150, pp28, p38 and p52 was detected. Following thawing, total CD4+ T cells were enriched through positive selection using CD4 magnetic microbeads. The samples came from a different study that was designed specifically to examine the CD4+ T cell memory repertoire. Peripheral blood mononuclear cells were isolated and cryopreserved according to standard operating procedures, and serum was kept at -80 degrees C. The staining used CD3-PerCP (BW264/56), CD4-APC (RPA-T4), CD45RO-PE (UCHT1) and CD8-Pacific Orange (3B5) antibodies, and Sytox blue was used to exclude non-viable cells. Trimming removed 0 bases from V and 1 base from J, leaving 9 bases between the germline ends. Its CDR3 holds 15 amino acids, cysteine through phenylalanine. This entry keeps only the CDR3 DNA: 45 bases, framed from base 1. The germline V gene gives CDR1 as SGHRS and CDR2 as YFSETQ.

Summary of the overall study and its limitations: The original-framework classifier achieved a median bootstrapped AUC of about 0.95 with a 95% CI of 0.76-1.00 on the Belgian cohort. CMV serostatus prediction reached a median bootstrapped AUC of roughly 0.96 with the original framework and 0.91 with a US-trained random forest. The results were interpreted as suggesting that the CMV-associated TCR signature is largely present in the CD4+ memory repertoire. Only CD4+CD45RO+ memory cells were sequenced, unlike the original study, which covered naive and memory CD4+ and CD8+ populations. Of roughly 170 previously reported CMV-associated TCRbeta sequences, about 68 appeared in the CD4+ memory repertoires, each in one to five individuals.

Concerning this clone: Its target antigen remains unknown. No base quality information exists; no much larger clone differs at one position. Other DNA sequences in the sample encode the same CDR3.

Genomic DNA was extracted from sorted cells with the Quick-DNA Microprep Kit. Amplification of TCRbeta DNA was done with the immunoSEQ hsTCRbeta kit, following the protocol from the manufacturer. An Illumina MiSeq instrument was used to sequence the TCRbeta libraries. Processing in the source paper ran as follows. Once out-of-frame sequences had been removed, approximately 2,000,000 distinct TCRbeta sequences were left, which works out to an average of approximately 73,000 per individual. Two values were used to score each individual: the count of fewer than 200 previously reported CMV-associated TCRbeta sequences and the total count of productive distinct TCRbeta sequences. A beta-binomial model was reimplemented in Python, and scikit-learn random forests with default parameters were trained on data from the US cohort. Classifier performance on the Belgian cohort was summarized as median AUC with percentile confidence intervals calculated over 10,000 bootstrap iterations. TCRdb limited this immuneACCESS table to in-frame rearrangements with V and J called. A share of clones is missing; checked studies link under half to unresolved V genes, and the rest is unexplained. V and J calls and clone size are given by that table; D and trimming were obtained from the DNA. The sample data list about 92,000 clones, and approximately 80% of these were observed just once. The biggest ten clones account for 3.6% of the sample.

Sequenced: memory CD4+ T cells from blood. The rearrangement joined TRBV5-1 to TRBJ2-3; a tentative D call is TRBD2 (6 bases match). The TCR comes from an adult in good health and CMV-seropositive. In nucleotides, the sequence is TGCGCCAGCAGCTTGGTTAGCGGCCGCACAGATACGCAGTATTTT. This gives the protein CASSLVSGRTDTQYF.